This TCR beta chain was recorded in a study of blood T cell repertoires in COVID-19. The data were produced by immunoSEQ multiplex PCR, yet TCRdb's version contains in-frame clones alone and is incomplete. The sample holds 250,000 to 350,000 clones, 75% to 90% seen once. CDR3 length equals 14 residues. Trimming took 2 bases from V and 1 from J, leaving 7 bases between them. Looked up from germline, CDR1 is SGHNT and CDR2 is YYREEE (reference sequence). The sequenced sample consisted of peripheral blood. This TCR was recovered from a woman aged 45-59 years who had recovered from COVID-19. This sequence joins TRBV5-4 and TRBJ2-1; no definite D call. As DNA, the CDR3 is TGTGCCAGCAGCTTAGCACCATCCTACAATGAGCAGTTCTTC. Translating it yields CASSLAPSYNEQFF.